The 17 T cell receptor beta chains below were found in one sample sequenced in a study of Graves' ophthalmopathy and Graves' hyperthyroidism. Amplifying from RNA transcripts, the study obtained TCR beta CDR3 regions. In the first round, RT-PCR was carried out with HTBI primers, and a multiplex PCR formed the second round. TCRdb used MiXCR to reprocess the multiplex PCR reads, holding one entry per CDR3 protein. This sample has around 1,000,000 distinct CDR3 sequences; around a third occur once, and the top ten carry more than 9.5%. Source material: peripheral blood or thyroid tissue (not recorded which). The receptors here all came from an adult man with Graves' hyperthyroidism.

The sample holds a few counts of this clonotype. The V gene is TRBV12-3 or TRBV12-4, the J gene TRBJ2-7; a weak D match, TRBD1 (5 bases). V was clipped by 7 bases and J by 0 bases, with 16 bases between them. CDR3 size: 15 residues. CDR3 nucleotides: TGTGCCAGCACCAATGGGGCGGAAAGCTCCTACGAGCAGTACTTC. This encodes CASTNGAESSYEQYF.

Here the CDR3 reads CASGRDMNTEAFF. The CDR3 DNA is TGTGCCAGCGGGCGGGACATGAACACTGAAGCTTTCTTT. V usage is TRBV9 and J usage is TRBJ1-1, with D perhaps matching TRBD1 (6 bases). Trimming shortened V by 7 bases and J by 0 bases, and 10 bases separated the two germline ends. The germline CDR1 and CDR2 sequences are SGDLS and YYNGEE. The CDR3 contains 13 residues.

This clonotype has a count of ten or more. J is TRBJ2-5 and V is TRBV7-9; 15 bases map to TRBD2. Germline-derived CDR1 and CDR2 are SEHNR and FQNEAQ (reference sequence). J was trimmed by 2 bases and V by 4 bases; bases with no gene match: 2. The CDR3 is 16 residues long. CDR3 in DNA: TGTGCCAGCAGCTGGGGGACTAGCGGGGGGCAAGAGACCCAGTACTTC. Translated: CASSWGTSGGQETQYF. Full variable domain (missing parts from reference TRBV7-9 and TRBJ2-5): DTGVSQNPRHKITKRGQNVTFRCDPISEHNRLYWYRQTLGQGPEFLTYFQNEAQLEKSRLLSDRFSAERPKGSFSTLEIQRTEQGDSAMYLCASSWGTSGGQETQYFGPGTRLLVL.

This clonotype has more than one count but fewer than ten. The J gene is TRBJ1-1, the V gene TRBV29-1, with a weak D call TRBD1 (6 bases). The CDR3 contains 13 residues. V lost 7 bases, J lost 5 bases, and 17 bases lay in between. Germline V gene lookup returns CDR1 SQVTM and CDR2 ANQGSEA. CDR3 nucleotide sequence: TGCAGCGCTCGACTGGGGGCAGCTACTGAAGCTTTCTTT. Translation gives CSARLGAATEAFF.

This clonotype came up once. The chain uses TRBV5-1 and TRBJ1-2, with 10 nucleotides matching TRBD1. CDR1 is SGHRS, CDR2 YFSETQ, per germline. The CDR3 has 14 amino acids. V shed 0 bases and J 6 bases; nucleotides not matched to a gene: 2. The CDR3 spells CASSLGDRGNGYTF. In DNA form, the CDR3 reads TGCGCCAGCAGCTTGGGGGACAGGGGTAATGGCTACACCTTC.

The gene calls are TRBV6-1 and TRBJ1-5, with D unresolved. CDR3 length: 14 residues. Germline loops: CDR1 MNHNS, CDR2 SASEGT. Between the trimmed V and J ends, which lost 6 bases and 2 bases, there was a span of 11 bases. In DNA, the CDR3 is TGTGCCAGCAGAGATCAACCAGGCAATCAGCCCCAGCATTTT. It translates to CASRDQPGNQPQHF.

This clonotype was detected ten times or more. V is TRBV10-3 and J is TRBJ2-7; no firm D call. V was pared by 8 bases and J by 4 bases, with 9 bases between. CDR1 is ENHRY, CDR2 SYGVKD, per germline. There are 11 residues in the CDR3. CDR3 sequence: CAILDGYEQYF. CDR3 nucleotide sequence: TGTGCCATCCTCGACGGATACGAGCAGTACTTC.

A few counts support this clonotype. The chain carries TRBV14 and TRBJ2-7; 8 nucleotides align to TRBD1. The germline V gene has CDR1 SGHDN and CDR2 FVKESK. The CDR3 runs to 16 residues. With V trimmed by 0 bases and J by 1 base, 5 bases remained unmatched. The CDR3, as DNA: TGTGCCAGCAGCCAAGACGGCAGGGGGCCTTCCTACGAGCAGTACTTC. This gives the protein CASSQDGRGPSYEQYF.

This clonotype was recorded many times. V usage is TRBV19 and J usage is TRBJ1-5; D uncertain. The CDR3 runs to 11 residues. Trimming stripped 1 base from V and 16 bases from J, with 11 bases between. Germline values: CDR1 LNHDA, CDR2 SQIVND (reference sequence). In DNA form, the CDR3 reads TGTGCCAGTAGTATAGCCGAGTACCATCATTTT. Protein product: CASSIAEYHHF.

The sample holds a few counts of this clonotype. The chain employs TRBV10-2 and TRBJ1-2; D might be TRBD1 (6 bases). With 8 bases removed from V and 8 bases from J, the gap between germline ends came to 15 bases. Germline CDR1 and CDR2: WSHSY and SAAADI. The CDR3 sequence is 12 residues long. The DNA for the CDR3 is TGCGCCAGCCTTGGGGGCCTTGGGGGCTACACCTTC. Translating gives CASLGGLGGYTF.

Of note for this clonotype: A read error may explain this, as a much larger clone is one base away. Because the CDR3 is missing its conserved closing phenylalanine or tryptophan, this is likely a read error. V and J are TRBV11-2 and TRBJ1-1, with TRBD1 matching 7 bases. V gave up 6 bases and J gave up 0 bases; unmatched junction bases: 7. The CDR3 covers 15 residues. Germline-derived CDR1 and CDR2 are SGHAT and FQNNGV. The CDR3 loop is CASRKQGSMNTEAFL. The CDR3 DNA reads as TGTGCCAGCAGAAAACAGGGGTCCATGAACACTGAAGCTTTCCTT.

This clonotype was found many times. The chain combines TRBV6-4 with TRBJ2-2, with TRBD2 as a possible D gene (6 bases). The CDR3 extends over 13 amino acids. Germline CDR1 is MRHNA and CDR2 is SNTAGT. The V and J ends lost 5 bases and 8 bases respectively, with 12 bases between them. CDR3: CASSPTEGGELFF. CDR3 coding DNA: TGTGCCAGCAGTCCAACGGAGGGAGGGGAGCTGTTTTTT.

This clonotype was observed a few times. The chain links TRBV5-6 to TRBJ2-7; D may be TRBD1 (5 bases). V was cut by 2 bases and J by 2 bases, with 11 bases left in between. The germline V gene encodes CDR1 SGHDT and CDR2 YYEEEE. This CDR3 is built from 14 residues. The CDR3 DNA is TGTGCCAGCAGCTTCGTGTCAGGGACCTACGAGCAGTACTTC. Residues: CASSFVSGTYEQYF. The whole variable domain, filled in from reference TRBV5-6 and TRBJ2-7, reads DAGVTQSPTHLIKTRGQQVTLRCSPKSGHDTVSWYQQALGQGPQFIFQYYEEEERQRGNFPDRFSGHQFPNYSSELNVNALLLGDSALYLCASSFVSGTYEQYFGPGTRLTVT.

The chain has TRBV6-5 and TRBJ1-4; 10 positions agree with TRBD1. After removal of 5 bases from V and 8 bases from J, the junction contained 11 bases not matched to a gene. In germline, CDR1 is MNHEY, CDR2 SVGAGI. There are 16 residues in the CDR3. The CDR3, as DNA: TGTGCCAGCAGTACGATTAGACAGGGGGCGCAGGAAAAACTGTTTTTT. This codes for CASSTIRQGAQEKLFF.

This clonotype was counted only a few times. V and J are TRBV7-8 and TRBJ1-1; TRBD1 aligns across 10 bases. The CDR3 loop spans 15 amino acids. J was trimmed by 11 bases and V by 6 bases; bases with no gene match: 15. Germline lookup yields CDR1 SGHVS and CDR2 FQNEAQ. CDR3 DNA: TGTGCCAGCAGTCTCGAACCGTCCCGGGACAGGGGTGCTTTCTTT. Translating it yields CASSLEPSRDRGAFF. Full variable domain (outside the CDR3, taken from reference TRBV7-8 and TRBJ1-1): GAGVSQSPRYKVAKRGQDVALRCDPISGHVSLFWYQQALGQGPEFLTYFQNEAQLDKSGLPSDRFFAERPEGSVSTLKIQRTQQEDSAVYLCASSLEPSRDRGAFFGQGTRLTVV.

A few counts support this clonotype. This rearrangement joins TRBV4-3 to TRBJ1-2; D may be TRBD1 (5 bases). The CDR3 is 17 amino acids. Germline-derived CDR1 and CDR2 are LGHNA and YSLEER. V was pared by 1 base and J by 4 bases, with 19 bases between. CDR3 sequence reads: CASSQGDPLSGSYGYTF. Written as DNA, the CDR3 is TGCGCCAGCAGCCAAGGGGACCCTCTTTCGGGGTCCTATGGCTACACCTTC.

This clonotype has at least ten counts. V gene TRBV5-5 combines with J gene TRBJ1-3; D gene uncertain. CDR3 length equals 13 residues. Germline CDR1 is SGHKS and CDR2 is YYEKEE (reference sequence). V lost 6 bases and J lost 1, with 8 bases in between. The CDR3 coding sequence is TGTGCCAGCATCGGCGGATCTGGAAACACCATATATTTT. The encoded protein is CASIGGSGNTIYF.